Listed here are 5 T cell receptor beta chains from one sample, sequenced in a study of regulatory T cells in long-lasting Graves disease. Described time point: newly diagnosed GD, antithyroid drugs for less than 3 months. With RNA extracted from PBMCs as input, the TCR library was made. The TCR beta library used iRepertoire HTBI primers with Arm-PCR amplification of CDR3. TCRdb re-called the multiplex PCR reads with MiXCR, one entry per CDR3 protein. The table includes 400,000 to 450,000 distinct CDR3 sequences, roughly 15% detected once. In addition, the sample was reused for a study of T cells in Graves' hyperthyroidism and ophthalmopathy.

Sequencing used peripheral blood mononuclear cells (PBMCs), obtained at new diagnosis, from a patient treated with antithyroid drugs. The receptor source for this set is a woman aged 30 to 39 with Graves disease.

This chain links TRBV27 with TRBJ1-1, with a tentative D call TRBD1 (6 bases). Trimming removed 5 bases at V and 7 bases at J, with 17 bases between. CDR1 MNHEY and CDR2 SMNVEV come from the germline V gene (reference sequence). The CDR3 spans 14 residues. The CDR3 loop reads CASSRTWTASEAFF. The CDR3 DNA is TGTGCCAGCAGTAGGACGTGGACAGCTAGTGAAGCTTTCTTT.

The table lists this clonotype with many counts. The chain joins TRBV28 to TRBJ2-7; 7 nucleotides line up with TRBD1. The CDR3 is made up of 15 amino acids. The V gene's germline CDR1 is MDHEN and CDR2 SYDVKM. V lost 3 bases, J lost 2 bases, and 7 bases stayed unmatched. The CDR3 loop reads CASSFPPGTAYEQYF. CDR3 DNA: TGTGCCAGCAGTTTTCCCCCAGGGACAGCCTACGAGCAGTACTTC.

The chain carries TRBV10-2 and TRBJ2-6; D is undetermined. The CDR3 sequence is 15 residues long. Between the trimmed V and J ends, which lost 6 bases and 2 bases, there was a span of 11 bases. Looked up from germline, CDR1 is WSHSY and CDR2 is SAAADI. In DNA form, the CDR3 reads TGCGCCAGCAGCTTGGTGGGGACTGGGGCCAACGTCCTGACTTTC. Its translation is CASSLVGTGANVLTF.

This clonotype has ten or more counts. The chain is built from TRBV5-1 and TRBJ1-2; TRBD1 agrees at 7 bases. There are 14 residues in the CDR3. Unmatched junction bases numbered 8, after V lost 3 bases and J lost 6 bases. Germline V gene data show CDR1 as SGHRS and CDR2 as YFSETQ. The CDR3 protein is CASSWGPTGNGYTF. In DNA form, the CDR3 reads TGCGCCAGCAGCTGGGGGCCGACAGGGAATGGCTACACCTTC.

This clonotype was seen ten or more times. The V and J genes are TRBV28 and TRBJ1-1; no clear D. The CDR3 has 14 residues. Germline CDR1 MDHEN, CDR2 SYDVKM. V lost 6 bases, J lost 4 bases, and 15 bases lay in between. The CDR3: CASSLGRGGTEAFF. CDR3 DNA sequence: TGTGCCAGCAGCTTAGGGCGCGGCGGCACTGAAGCTTTCTTT.